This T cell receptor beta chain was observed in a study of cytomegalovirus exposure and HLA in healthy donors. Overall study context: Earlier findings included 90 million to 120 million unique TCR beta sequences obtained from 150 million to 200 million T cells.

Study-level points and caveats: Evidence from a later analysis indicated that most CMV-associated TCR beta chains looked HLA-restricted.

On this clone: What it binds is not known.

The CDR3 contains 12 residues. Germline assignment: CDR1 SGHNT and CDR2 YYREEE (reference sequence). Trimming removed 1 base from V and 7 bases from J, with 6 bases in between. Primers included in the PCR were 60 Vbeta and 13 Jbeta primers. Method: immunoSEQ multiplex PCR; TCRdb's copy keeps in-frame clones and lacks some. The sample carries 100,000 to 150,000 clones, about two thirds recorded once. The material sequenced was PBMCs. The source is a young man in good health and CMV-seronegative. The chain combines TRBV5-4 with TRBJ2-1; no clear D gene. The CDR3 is CASSLFQNEQFF. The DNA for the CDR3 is TGTGCCAGCAGCTTGTTCCAAAATGAGCAGTTCTTC. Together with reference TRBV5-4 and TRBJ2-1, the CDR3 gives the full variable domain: ETGVTQSPTHLIKTRGQQVTLRCSSQSGHNTVSWYQQALGQGPQFIFQYYREEENGRGNFPPRFSGLQFPNYSSELNVNALELDDSALYLCASSLFQNEQFFGPGTRLTVL.